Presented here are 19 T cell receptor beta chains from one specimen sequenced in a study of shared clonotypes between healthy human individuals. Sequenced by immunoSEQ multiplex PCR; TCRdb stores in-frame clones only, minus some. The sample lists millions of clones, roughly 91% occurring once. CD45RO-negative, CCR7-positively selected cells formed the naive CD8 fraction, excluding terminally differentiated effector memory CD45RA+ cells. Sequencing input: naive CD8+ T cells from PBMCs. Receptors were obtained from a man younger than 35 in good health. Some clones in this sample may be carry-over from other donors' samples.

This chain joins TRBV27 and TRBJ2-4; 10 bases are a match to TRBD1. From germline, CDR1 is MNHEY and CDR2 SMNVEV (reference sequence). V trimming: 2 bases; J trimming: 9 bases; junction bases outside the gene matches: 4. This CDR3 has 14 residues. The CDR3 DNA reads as TGTGCCAGCAGTTTACTGGGGACAGGGGCCATTCAGTACTTC. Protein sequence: CASSLLGTGAIQYF.

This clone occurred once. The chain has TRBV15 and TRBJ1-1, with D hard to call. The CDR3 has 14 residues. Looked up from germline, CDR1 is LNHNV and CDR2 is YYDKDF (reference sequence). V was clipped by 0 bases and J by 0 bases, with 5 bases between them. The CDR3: CATSREPVNTEAFF. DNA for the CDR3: TGTGCCACCAGCAGAGAGCCCGTGAACACTGAAGCTTTCTTT.

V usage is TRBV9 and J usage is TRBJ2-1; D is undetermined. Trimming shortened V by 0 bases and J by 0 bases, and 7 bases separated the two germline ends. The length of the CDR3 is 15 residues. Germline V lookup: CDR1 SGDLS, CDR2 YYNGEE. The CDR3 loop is CASSVERASYNEQFF. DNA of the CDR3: TGTGCCAGCAGCGTAGAACGGGCCTCCTACAATGAGCAGTTCTTC.

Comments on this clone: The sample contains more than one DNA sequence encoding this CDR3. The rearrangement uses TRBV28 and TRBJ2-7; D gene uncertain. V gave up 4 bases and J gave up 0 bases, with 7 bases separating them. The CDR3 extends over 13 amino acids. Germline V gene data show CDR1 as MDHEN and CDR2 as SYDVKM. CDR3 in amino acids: CASSSRSSYEQYF. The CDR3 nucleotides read TGTGCCAGCAGTTCAAGGAGCTCCTACGAGCAGTACTTC.

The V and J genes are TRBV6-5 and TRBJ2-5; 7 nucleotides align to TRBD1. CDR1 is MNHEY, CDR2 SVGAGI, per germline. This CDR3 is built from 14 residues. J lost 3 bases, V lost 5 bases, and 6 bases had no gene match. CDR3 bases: TGTGCCAGCAGTCAGGGACAGTGGGAAGAGACCCAGTACTTC. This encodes CASSQGQWEETQYF.

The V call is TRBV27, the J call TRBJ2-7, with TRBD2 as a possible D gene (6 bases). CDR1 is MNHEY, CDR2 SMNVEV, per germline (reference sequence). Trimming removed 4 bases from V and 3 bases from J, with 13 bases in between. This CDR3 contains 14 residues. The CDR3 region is CASSSSRLGYEQYF. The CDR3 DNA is TGTGCCAGCAGTTCCTCCAGACTAGGCTACGAGCAGTACTTC.

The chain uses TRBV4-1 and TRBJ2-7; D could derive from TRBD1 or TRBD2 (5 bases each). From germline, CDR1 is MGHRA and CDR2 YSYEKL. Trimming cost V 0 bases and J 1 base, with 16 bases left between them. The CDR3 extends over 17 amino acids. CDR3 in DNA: TGCGCCAGCAGCCAAGATCCGAGGGTAGGGGCTTCCTACGAGCAGTACTTC. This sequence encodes CASSQDPRVGASYEQYF.

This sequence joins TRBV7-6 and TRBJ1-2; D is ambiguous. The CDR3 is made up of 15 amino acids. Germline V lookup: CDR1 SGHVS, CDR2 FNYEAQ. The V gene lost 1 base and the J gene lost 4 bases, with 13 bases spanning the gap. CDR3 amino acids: CASSLVLDGPYGYTF. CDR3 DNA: TGTGCCAGCAGCTTAGTACTGGACGGACCCTATGGCTACACCTTC.

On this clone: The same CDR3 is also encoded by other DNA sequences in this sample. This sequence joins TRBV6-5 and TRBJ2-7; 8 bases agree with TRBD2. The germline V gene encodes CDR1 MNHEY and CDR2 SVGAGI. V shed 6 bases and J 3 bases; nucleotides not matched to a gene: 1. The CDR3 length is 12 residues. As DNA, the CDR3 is TGTGCCAGCAGCGGGACTAGCTACGAGCAGTACTTC. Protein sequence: CASSGTSYEQYF.

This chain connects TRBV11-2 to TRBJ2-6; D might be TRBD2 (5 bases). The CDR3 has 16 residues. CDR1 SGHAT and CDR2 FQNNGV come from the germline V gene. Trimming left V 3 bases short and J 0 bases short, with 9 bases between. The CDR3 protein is CASSLRVVSGANVLTF. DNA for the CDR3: TGTGCCAGCAGCTTGAGGGTCGTCTCTGGGGCCAACGTCCTGACTTTC.

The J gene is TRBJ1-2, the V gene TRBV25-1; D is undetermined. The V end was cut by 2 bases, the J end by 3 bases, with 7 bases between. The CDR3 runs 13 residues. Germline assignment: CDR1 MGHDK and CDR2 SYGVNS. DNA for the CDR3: TGTGCCAGCAGTGAACATAAATACTATGGCTACACCTTC. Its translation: CASSEHKYYGYTF.

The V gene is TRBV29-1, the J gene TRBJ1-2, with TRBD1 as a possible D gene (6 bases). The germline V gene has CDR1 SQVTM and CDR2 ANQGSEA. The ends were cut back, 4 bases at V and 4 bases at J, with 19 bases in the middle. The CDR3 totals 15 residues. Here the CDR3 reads CSVVLLGGEGYGYTF. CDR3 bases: TGCAGCGTTGTACTTCTCGGGGGCGAAGGCTATGGCTACACCTTC.

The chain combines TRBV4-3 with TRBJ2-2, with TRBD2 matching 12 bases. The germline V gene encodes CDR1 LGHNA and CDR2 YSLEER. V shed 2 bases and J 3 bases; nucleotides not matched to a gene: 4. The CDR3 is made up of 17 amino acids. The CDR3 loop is CASSQKLAGGYTGELFF. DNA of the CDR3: TGCGCCAGCAGCCAAAAACTAGCGGGAGGATACACCGGGGAGCTGTTTTTT.

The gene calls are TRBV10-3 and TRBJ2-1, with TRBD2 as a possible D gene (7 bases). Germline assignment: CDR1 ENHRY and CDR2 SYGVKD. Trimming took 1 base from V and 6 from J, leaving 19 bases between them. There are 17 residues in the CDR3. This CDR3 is CAISELVFGGQVNEQFF. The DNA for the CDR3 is TGTGCCATCAGTGAGTTGGTTTTCGGGGGGCAAGTCAATGAGCAGTTCTTC.

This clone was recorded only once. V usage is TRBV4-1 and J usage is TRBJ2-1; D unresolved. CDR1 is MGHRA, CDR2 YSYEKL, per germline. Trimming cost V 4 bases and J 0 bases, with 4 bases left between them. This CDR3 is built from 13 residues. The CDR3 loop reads CASSPVSYNEQFF. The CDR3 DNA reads TGCGCCAGCAGCCCCGTCTCCTACAATGAGCAGTTCTTC.

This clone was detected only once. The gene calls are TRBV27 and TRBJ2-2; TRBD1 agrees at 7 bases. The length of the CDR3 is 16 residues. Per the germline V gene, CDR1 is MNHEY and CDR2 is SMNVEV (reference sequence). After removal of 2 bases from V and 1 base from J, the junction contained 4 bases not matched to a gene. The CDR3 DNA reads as TGTGCCAGCAGTTTAGAACAGGGGTGGAACACCGGGGAGCTGTTTTTT. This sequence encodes CASSLEQGWNTGELFF.

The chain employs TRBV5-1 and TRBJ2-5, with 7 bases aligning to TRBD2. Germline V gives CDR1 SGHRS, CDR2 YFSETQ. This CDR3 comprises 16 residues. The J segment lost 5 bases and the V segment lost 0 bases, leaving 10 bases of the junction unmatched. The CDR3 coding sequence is TGCGCCAGCAGCTTGGTGTGGGGGAGGGAGGCCGAGACCCAGTACTTC. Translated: CASSLVWGREAETQYF.

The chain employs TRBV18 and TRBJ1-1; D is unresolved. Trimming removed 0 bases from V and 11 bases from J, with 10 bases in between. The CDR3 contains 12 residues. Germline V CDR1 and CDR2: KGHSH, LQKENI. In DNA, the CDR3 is TGTGCCAGCTCACCACCGTCATTCGACGCTTTCTTT. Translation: CASSPPSFDAFF.

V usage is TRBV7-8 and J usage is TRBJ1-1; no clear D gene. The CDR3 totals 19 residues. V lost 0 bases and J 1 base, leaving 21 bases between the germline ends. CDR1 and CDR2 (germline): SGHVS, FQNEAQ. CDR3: CASSLALVGSEEGNTEAFF. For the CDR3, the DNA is TGTGCCAGCAGCTTAGCGCTCGTGGGCAGTGAAGAAGGGAACACTGAAGCTTTCTTT.